This T cell receptor (beta chain) was identified during a study of molecular identifiers for immune sequencing clone quantification. Study in general: Sequencing covered four of five parts into which replicate RNA from about 20,000 or 100,000 naive CD8 cells was split.

This CDR3 has 17 amino acids. The germline CDR1 and CDR2 sequences are SNHLY and FYNNEI. The V gene end was trimmed by 8 bases and the J gene end by 3 bases; junction bases not matched to a gene: 17. The use of previously described methods and listed TCR primers produced the bulk TCR libraries. TCRdb independently ran MiXCR on the PCR reads; one entry per CDR3 protein. The table shows 550,000 to 750,000 distinct CDR3 sequences, with about 20% occurring only once. This sequence was found in a human donor in good health. Some libraries in this study had Jurkat cell RNA spiked in. V usage is TRBV2 and J usage is TRBJ2-7, with 9 bases identical to TRBD1. Material: naive CD8+ T cells from blood, with Jurkat cell RNA spiked in. Documented subset: FACS-sorted CD8+CD4-CCR7+CD45RA+ naive T cells. The CDR3 is CASGGGLQGAVVYEQYF. CDR3 DNA: TGTGCCAGCGGGGGGGGATTACAGGGGGCGGTTGTCTACGAGCAGTACTTC.